This record covers a single T cell receptor beta chain. Its cognate antigen is unknown. These data are taken from a study of OX40 agonist ivuxolimab in advanced cancers. A history of autoimmune disease or systemic immunosuppression excluded patients. Points from the study as a whole: No antigen was identified for the clonally expanded peripheral T cells.

Here immunoSEQ multiplex PCR was the method, and the copy in TCRdb shows in-frame clones only, minus some. In the table there are about 50,000 clones, almost 90% of which are singletons. The CDR3 totals 14 residues. The V and J ends lost 4 bases and 2 bases, in that order; junction bases with no gene match: 2. CDR1 and CDR2 from the germline V gene are SQVTM and ANQGSEA. Sequenced here: CD4+ or CD8+ T cells sorted from blood, sampled in a trial of the OX40 agonist ivuxolimab. The sequence was obtained from an adult with an advanced solid tumor such as melanoma, head and neck, liver or kidney cancer. V is TRBV29-1 and J is TRBJ2-1; 10 nucleotides match TRBD1. CDR3 sequence reads: CSVAGQGAYNEQFF. DNA of the CDR3: TGCAGCGTTGCAGGACAGGGGGCCTACAATGAGCAGTTCTTC.